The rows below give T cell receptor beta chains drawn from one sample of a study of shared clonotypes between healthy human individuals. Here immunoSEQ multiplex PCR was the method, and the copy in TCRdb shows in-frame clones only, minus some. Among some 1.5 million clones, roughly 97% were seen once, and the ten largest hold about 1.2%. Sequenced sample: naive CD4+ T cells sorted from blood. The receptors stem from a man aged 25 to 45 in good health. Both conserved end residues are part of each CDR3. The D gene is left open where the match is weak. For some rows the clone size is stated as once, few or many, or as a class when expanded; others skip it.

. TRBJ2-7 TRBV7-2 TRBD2 CASSFTSAEQYF TGTGCCAGCAGCTTTACTAGCGCCGAGCAGTACTTC
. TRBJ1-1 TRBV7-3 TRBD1 CASSDGQGRTEAFF TGTGCCAGCAGCGACGGACAGGGGAGAACTGAAGCTTTCTTT
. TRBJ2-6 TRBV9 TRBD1 CASSALRQGSTGANVLTF TGTGCCAGCAGCGCCCTCCGACAGGGCAGCACTGGGGCCAACGTCCTGACTTTC
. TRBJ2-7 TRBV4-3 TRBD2 CASSQLGGNEQYF TGCGCCAGCAGCCAACTGGGGGGGAACGAGCAGTACTTC
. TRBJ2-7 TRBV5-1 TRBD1 CASSLAATGVPYEQYF TGCGCCAGCAGCTTGGCCGCGACAGGGGTCCCCTACGAGCAGTACTTC
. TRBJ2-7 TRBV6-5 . CASSYLAGAGEQYF TGTGCCAGCAGTTACTTGGCAGGGGCTGGCGAGCAGTACTTC
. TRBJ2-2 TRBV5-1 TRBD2 CASSLSIAGGPSGELFF TGCGCCAGCAGCTTGTCAATAGCGGGAGGGCCGTCCGGGGAGCTGTTTTTT
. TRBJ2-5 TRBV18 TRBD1 CASSPTTGLETQYF TGTGCCAGCTCACCTACGACAGGGTTGGAGACCCAGTACTTC
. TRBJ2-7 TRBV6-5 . CASSSTDTFSYEQYF TGTGCCAGCAGTTCCACCGACACGTTCTCCTACGAGCAGTACTTC
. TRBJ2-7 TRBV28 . CASSAVGVDIGSEQYF TGTGCCAGCAGTGCGGTTGGCGTAGATATTGGCAGCGAGCAGTACTTC
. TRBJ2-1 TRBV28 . CASSGETKQFF TGTGCCAGCAGTGGCGAGACGAAACAGTTCTTC
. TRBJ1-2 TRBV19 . CASSPLGDYGYTF TGTGCCAGTAGTCCTCTGGGAGACTATGGCTACACCTTC
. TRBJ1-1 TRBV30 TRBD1 CAWSVTGGPPSEAFF TGTGCCTGGAGTGTCACAGGGGGCCCGCCGTCCGAAGCTTTCTTT
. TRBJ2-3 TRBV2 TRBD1 CASRTGGPDTQYF TGTGCCAGCAGAACAGGGGGGCCAGATACGCAGTATTTT
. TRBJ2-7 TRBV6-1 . CASSEAMATYEQYF TGTGCCAGCAGTGAAGCGATGGCCACCTACGAGCAGTACTTC
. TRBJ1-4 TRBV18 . CASSPANEKLFF TGTGCCAGCTCACCGGCTAATGAAAAACTGTTTTTT
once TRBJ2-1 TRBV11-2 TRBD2 CASSFSGRSKNEQFF TGTGCCAGCAGCTTTAGCGGGAGGTCTAAGAATGAGCAGTTCTTC
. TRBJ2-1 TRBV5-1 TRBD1 CASSLPTGGNEQFF TGCGCCAGCAGCCTCCCGACAGGGGGGAATGAGCAGTTCTTC
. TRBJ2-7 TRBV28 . CASSLRSDVPQYF TGTGCCAGCAGTTTAAGGTCGGACGTCCCGCAGTACTTC
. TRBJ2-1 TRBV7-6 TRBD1 CASSAGTGLNNEQFF TGTGCCAGCAGCGCCGGGACAGGGTTAAACAATGAGCAGTTCTTC
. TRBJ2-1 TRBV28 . CASSFQGYNEQFF TGTGCCAGCAGTTTTCAGGGCTACAATGAGCAGTTCTTC
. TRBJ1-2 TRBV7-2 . CASSLEAGRDYGYTF TGTGCCAGCAGCTTGGAGGCAGGGAGGGACTATGGCTACACCTTC
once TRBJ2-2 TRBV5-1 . CASSPGPPSGELFF TGCGCCAGCAGCCCCGGACCCCCTTCCGGGGAGCTGTTTTTT
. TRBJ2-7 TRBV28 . CASMDDSYEQYF TGTGCCAGCATGGACGACTCCTACGAGCAGTACTTC
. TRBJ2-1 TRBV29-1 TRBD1 CSVVGDSPYREQFF TGCAGCGTTGTGGGGGACAGCCCATACCGAGAGCAGTTCTTC
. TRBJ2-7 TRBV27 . CASSLSGTVSYEQYF TGTGCCAGCAGTCTATCAGGGACGGTCTCCTACGAGCAGTACTTC
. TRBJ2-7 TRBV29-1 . CSVEGRGEQYF TGCAGCGTTGAAGGACGGGGCGAGCAGTACTTC
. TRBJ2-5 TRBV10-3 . CAISESPSKETQYF TGTGCCATCAGTGAATCCCCTTCAAAAGAGACCCAGTACTTC
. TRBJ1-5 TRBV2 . CASSGRVGSNQPQHF TGTGCCAGCAGTGGACGAGTTGGTAGCAATCAGCCCCAGCATTTT
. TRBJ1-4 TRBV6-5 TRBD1 CATSRGPAEKLFF TGTGCCACCTCGAGGGGGCCTGCGGAAAAACTGTTTTTT
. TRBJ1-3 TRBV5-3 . CARSLMSQTGTDTIYF TGTGCCAGAAGCTTAATGTCCCAAACAGGGACGGACACCATATATTTT
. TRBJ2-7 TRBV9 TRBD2 CASSVGIAGNYEQYF TGTGCCAGCAGCGTAGGGATAGCGGGGAACTACGAGCAGTACTTC
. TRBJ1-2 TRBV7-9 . CASSLASRGSGYTF TGTGCCAGCAGCTTAGCGAGCAGGGGAAGCGGCTACACCTTC
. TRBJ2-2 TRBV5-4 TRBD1 CASSGQGALAGELFF TGTGCCAGCAGCGGACAGGGGGCTTTGGCCGGGGAGCTGTTTTTT
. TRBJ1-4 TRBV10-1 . CASSANLREKLFF TGCGCCAGCAGTGCAAACCTCCGTGAAAAACTGTTTTTT
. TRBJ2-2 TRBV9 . CASSVLDNTGELFF TGTGCCAGCAGCGTCCTGGACAACACCGGGGAGCTGTTTTTT
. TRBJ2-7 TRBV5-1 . CASSLVAGSYEQYF TGCGCCAGCAGCTTGGTTGCCGGGAGCTACGAGCAGTACTTC
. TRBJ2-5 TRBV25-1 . CASSVWDGPNPETQYF TGTGCCAGCAGTGTATGGGACGGACCGAACCCAGAGACCCAGTACTTC
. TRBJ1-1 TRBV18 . CASSPAAGTLGVEAFF TGTGCCAGCTCACCCGCCGCCGGGACACTCGGGGTTGAAGCTTTCTTT
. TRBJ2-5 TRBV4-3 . CASSPDQTDLETQYF TGCGCCAGCAGCCCCGACCAGACGGACTTGGAGACCCAGTACTTC
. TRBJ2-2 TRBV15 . CATSREYPPNTGELFF TGTGCCACCAGCAGAGAGTACCCTCCGAACACCGGGGAGCTGTTTTTT
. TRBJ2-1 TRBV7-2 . CASSLGTTGSEQFF TGTGCCAGCAGCTTAGGGACGACGGGGAGTGAGCAGTTCTTC
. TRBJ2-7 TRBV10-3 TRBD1 CAISEGQGIYEQYF TGTGCCATCAGTGAGGGACAGGGCATCTACGAGCAGTACTTC
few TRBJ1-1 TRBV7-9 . CASSLQGRNTEAFF TGTGCCAGCAGCTTACAGGGGAGGAACACTGAAGCTTTCTTT